Following are 30 T cell receptor beta chains from one sample sequenced in a study of T cells after yellow fever vaccination. One entry per CDR3 protein, called by TCRdb with MiXCR from the 5' RACE reads. The repertoire has some 400,000 distinct CDR3 sequences, 18% of them found once; the top ten carry about a sixth. Source: PBMCs, taken before the yellow fever booster vaccination. Source of these receptors: a man aged 18 to 35 who received the YFV17D yellow fever vaccine.

CDR3 bases: TGTGCCAGCAGCTCAGCCAGGGGGCCCGGAAACACCATATATTTT. Encoded protein: CASSSARGPGNTIYF. The rearrangement links TRBV11-2 to TRBJ1-3; 8 bases fit TRBD1. The V segment lost 4 bases and the J segment 4 bases; nucleotides outside the gene matches: 6. This CDR3 has 15 amino acids. Germline assignment: CDR1 SGHAT and CDR2 FQNNGV.

The chain uses TRBV12-3 or TRBV12-4 and TRBJ2-7, with D possibly matching TRBD1 (5 bases). This CDR3 comprises 16 residues. V lost 2 bases and J lost 3, with 17 bases in between. CDR3 in DNA: TGTGCCAGCAGTTTATCCGCAGGGTTGAGAATCTACGAGCAGTACTTC. Translating gives CASSLSAGLRIYEQYF.

This clonotype was recorded at least ten times. The chain joins TRBV4-2 to TRBJ1-6; D remains unclear. The CDR3 runs 16 residues. The germline V gene has CDR1 LGHNA and CDR2 YNFKEQ. V lost 6 bases and J 0 bases, leaving 12 bases between the germline ends. CDR3 region: CASSERGGSYNSPLHF. Here the CDR3 DNA reads TGTGCCAGCAGTGAGCGGGGTGGCTCCTATAATTCACCCCTCCACTTT.

This clonotype came up a few times. The V gene is TRBV15, the J gene TRBJ2-7, with D possibly matching TRBD1 (5 bases). V was clipped by 4 bases and J by 4 bases, with 14 bases between them. The CDR3 contains 14 residues. CDR1 is LNHNV, CDR2 YYDKDF, per germline (reference sequence). CDR3 bases: TGTGCCACCAGCATGTTGGGGCGCGAGTACGAGCAGTACTTC. It specifies CATSMLGREYEQYF.

The CDR3 nucleotides read TGTGCCAGCAGCCCTTCCGGGACAGGGAATCAGCCCCAGCATTTT. Amino acids: CASSPSGTGNQPQHF. The chain combines TRBV25-1 with TRBJ1-5, with 9 bases that match TRBD1. Trimming removed 6 bases from V and 4 bases from J; junction bases left unmatched: 7. The CDR3 runs 15 residues. CDR1 and CDR2 (germline): MGHDK, SYGVNS.

This chain links TRBV28 with TRBJ2-3; 7 positions agree with TRBD2. V shed 5 bases, J shed 2 bases, and the junction held 7 bases outside the gene matches. Germline assignment: CDR1 MDHEN and CDR2 SYDVKM. CDR3 size: 15 residues. The DNA of the CDR3 is TGTGCCAGCAGTCCCGGCGGGGACTACACAGATACGCAGTATTTT. Translated, it gives CASSPGGDYTDTQYF.

This clonotype showed up just a few times. The gene calls are TRBV7-9 and TRBJ2-1; possible D gene TRBD1, 7 bases. CDR1 SEHNR and CDR2 FQNEAQ come from the germline V gene (reference sequence). Trimming took off 5 bases at V and 8 bases at J, with 13 bases between the two ends. The CDR3 loop spans 13 amino acids. The CDR3 is CASSLTGEDEQFF. The CDR3 DNA follows: TGTGCCAGCAGCCTCACAGGGGAGGATGAGCAGTTCTTC.

The sample holds many counts of this clonotype. The J gene is TRBJ1-1, the V gene TRBV5-1, with D possibly matching TRBD1 (5 bases). This CDR3 is 14 amino acids long. The V end lost 6 bases, the J end lost 5 bases, and 17 bases lay between the germline ends. Germline V gene sequence: CDR1 SGHRS, CDR2 YFSETQ. The CDR3 DNA reads as TGCGCCAGCACTCTGGACGGGGGTAGGACTGAAGCTTTCTTT. Residues: CASTLDGGRTEAFF. Variable domain in full (rest from reference TRBV5-1 and TRBJ1-1): KAGVTQTPRYLIKTRGQQVTLSCSPISGHRSVSWYQQTPGQGLQFLFEYFSETQRNKGNFPGRFSGRQFSNSRSEMNVSTLELGDSALYLCASTLDGGRTEAFFGQGTRLTVV.

This clonotype was detected a few times. V gene TRBV7-9 combines with J gene TRBJ2-3, with 7 bases identical to TRBD2. Germline V CDR1 and CDR2: SEHNR, FQNEAQ (reference sequence). V lost 8 bases to trimming and J lost 3 bases; unmatched junction nucleotides: 5. The CDR3 consists of 13 residues. The CDR3 bases are TGTGCCAGCGAGGCTAGCGGAACAGATACGCAGTATTTT. Translating it yields CASEASGTDTQYF.

The sample holds a few counts of this clonotype. This chain connects TRBV5-1 to TRBJ2-7, with 9 bases fitting TRBD1. CDR1 SGHRS and CDR2 YFSETQ come from the germline V gene. The CDR3 contains 15 residues. V was clipped by 1 base and J by 4 bases; unmatched bases: 6. In nucleotides, the CDR3 is TGCGCCAGCAGCTTGTTCCGGGACAGGGTATACGAGCAGTACTTC. Protein sequence: CASSLFRDRVYEQYF.

CDR3 protein: CASSQVEVMNTEAFF. CDR3 coding DNA: TGCGCCAGCAGCCAAGTCGAAGTCATGAACACTGAAGCTTTCTTT. V gene TRBV4-1 combines with J gene TRBJ1-1, with unresolved D. Germline assignment: CDR1 MGHRA and CDR2 YSYEKL. V was clipped by 1 base and J by 0 bases, with 9 bases between them. The CDR3 has 15 amino acids.

The chain couples TRBV6-5 to TRBJ1-2; D remains unclear. The length of the CDR3 is 15 residues. The germline gives CDR1 MNHEY, CDR2 SVGAGI. Trimming removed 7 bases from V and 1 base from J, with 16 bases in between. CDR3 protein: CASTHQAHYNYGYTF. CDR3 nucleotides: TGTGCCAGCACCCACCAGGCACACTATAACTATGGCTACACCTTC.

The V gene is TRBV7-3, the J gene TRBJ2-2; 7 nucleotides match TRBD2. Germline V lookup: CDR1 SGHTA, CDR2 FQGTGA. V was clipped by 2 bases and J by 4 bases; unmatched bases: 13. This CDR3 comprises 18 residues. CDR3: CASSLYPSDRGVTGELFF. The CDR3 coding sequence is TGTGCCAGCAGCTTATACCCGTCCGACCGGGGGGTCACCGGGGAGCTGTTTTTT.

CDR3 protein: CASSSYGPGGELFF. The CDR3 DNA follows: TGCGCCAGCAGCTCGTACGGTCCCGGGGGGGAGCTGTTTTTT. This sequence joins TRBV5-1 and TRBJ2-2; D is uncertain. CDR1 and CDR2 (germline): SGHRS, YFSETQ. Trimming shortened V by 3 bases and J by 8 bases, and 14 bases separated the two germline ends. The CDR3 extends over 14 amino acids.

This clonotype was counted only a few times. The chain couples TRBV20-1 to TRBJ2-1, with 7 positions matching TRBD1. The CDR3 consists of 15 residues. CDR1 is DFQATT, CDR2 SNEGSKA, per germline (reference sequence). The CDR3 is CVINNSPGGWGEQFF. DNA for the CDR3: TGCGTAATAAACAATAGTCCAGGGGGTTGGGGTGAGCAGTTCTTC.

The V gene is TRBV18, the J gene TRBJ2-6, with D perhaps TRBD1 or TRBD2 (5 bases each). V gave up 5 bases and J gave up 2 bases, with 19 bases separating them. Germline V gene lookup returns CDR1 KGHSH and CDR2 LQKENI. CDR3 length: 18 amino acids. The CDR3 sequence is CASSVVGVVTPGANVLTF. DNA for the CDR3: TGTGCCAGCTCAGTCGTGGGGGTAGTGACCCCTGGGGCCAACGTCCTGACTTTC.

This clonotype was seen a handful of times. The V call is TRBV7-2, the J call TRBJ2-7; D may be TRBD2 (6 bases). This CDR3 has 15 residues. V shed 4 bases and J shed 2 bases, with 15 bases lying between them. Germline CDR1 SGHTA, CDR2 FQGNSA. The CDR3 sequence: CASSSQAGRAYEQYV. In nucleotides, the CDR3 is TGTGCCAGCAGCTCCCAGGCGGGACGGGCCTACGAGCAGTACGTC.

A few counts support this clonotype. The chain joins TRBV7-2 to TRBJ1-5; D gene ambiguous. Germline V gives CDR1 SGHTA, CDR2 FQGNSA. V was shortened by 3 bases and J by 9 bases, with 15 bases between the two germline ends. The CDR3 is made up of 14 amino acids. The CDR3 region is CASSLGQALGPQHF. The CDR3 DNA follows: TGTGCCAGCAGCTTGGGTCAGGCCCTTGGGCCCCAGCATTTT.

The J gene is TRBJ1-1, the V gene TRBV5-1, with D perhaps matching TRBD1 (6 bases). CDR1 and CDR2 (germline): SGHRS, YFSETQ. This CDR3 is built from 12 residues. Trimming left V 5 bases short and J 7 bases short, with 12 bases between. The CDR3 here is CASRSEGGEAFF. In DNA form, the CDR3 reads TGCGCCAGCAGATCAGAGGGGGGTGAAGCTTTCTTT.

This clonotype was observed a few times. The chain carries TRBV5-1 and TRBJ2-3; the D gene is possibly TRBD1 (5 bases). Germline V gives CDR1 SGHRS, CDR2 YFSETQ. This CDR3 spans 13 amino acids. The V and J ends lost 4 bases and 5 bases respectively, with 11 bases between them. CDR3 residues: CASSIRQIDTQYF. Written as DNA, the CDR3 is TGCGCCAGCAGCATCCGACAGATAGATACGCAGTATTTT. Complete variable domain (other parts from reference TRBV5-1 and TRBJ2-3): KAGVTQTPRYLIKTRGQQVTLSCSPISGHRSVSWYQQTPGQGLQFLFEYFSETQRNKGNFPGRFSGRQFSNSRSEMNVSTLELGDSALYLCASSIRQIDTQYFGPGTRLTVL.

This clonotype was recorded only once. This rearrangement joins TRBV2 to TRBJ2-7, with 10 bases aligning to TRBD1. V lost 7 bases, J lost 5 bases, and 8 bases stayed unmatched. The CDR3 has 14 residues. The V gene's germline CDR1 is SNHLY and CDR2 FYNNEI. The CDR3: CASTRQGAGDEQYF. The CDR3 bases are TGTGCCAGCACTAGACAGGGGGCCGGAGACGAGCAGTACTTC. The complete variable domain, with remaining parts taken from reference TRBV2 and TRBJ2-7, reads EPEVTQTPSHQVTQMGQEVILRCVPISNHLYFYWYRQILGQKVEFLVSFYNNEISEKSEIFDDQFSVERPDGSNFTLKIRSTKLEDSAMYFCASTRQGAGDEQYFGPGTRLTVT.

V and J are TRBV5-1 and TRBJ1-1, with a tentative D call TRBD1 (5 bases). This CDR3 spans 13 amino acids. V was cut by 8 bases and J by 1 base, with 12 bases left in between. Per the germline V gene, CDR1 is SGHRS and CDR2 is YFSETQ. The CDR3 protein is CASGYGQNTEAFF. The CDR3 DNA reads TGCGCCAGTGGGTATGGACAGAACACTGAAGCTTTCTTT. The entire variable domain, with the rest obtained from reference TRBV5-1 and TRBJ1-1, is as follows: KAGVTQTPRYLIKTRGQQVTLSCSPISGHRSVSWYQQTPGQGLQFLFEYFSETQRNKGNFPGRFSGRQFSNSRSEMNVSTLELGDSALYLCASGYGQNTEAFFGQGTRLTVV.

A few counts support this clonotype. The chain carries TRBV20-1 and TRBJ2-3; D remains unclear. Germline V CDR1 and CDR2: DFQATT, SNEGSKA (reference sequence). V lost 7 bases and J lost 4, with 15 bases in between. CDR3 length: 13 amino acids. This CDR3 is CSGRLGVADTQYF. For the CDR3, the DNA is TGCAGTGGTCGCTTGGGTGTAGCAGATACGCAGTATTTT.

The chain recombines TRBV5-1 with TRBJ2-7; 7 bases line up with TRBD1. Germline lookup yields CDR1 SGHRS and CDR2 YFSETQ. The CDR3 is 15 amino acids. The V gene end was trimmed by 4 bases and the J gene end by 2 bases; junction bases not matched to a gene: 9. CDR3 bases: TGCGCCAGCAGCCCGGACAGGAGACGGCCCTACGAGCAGTACGTC. Amino acid sequence: CASSPDRRRPYEQYV.

The CDR3 loop reads CASSLPLGRKDTEAFF. The CDR3 coding sequence is TGTGCCAGCAGCTTACCGCTTGGCAGAAAGGACACTGAAGCTTTCTTT. The chain links TRBV7-9 to TRBJ1-1; D remains unclear. In germline, CDR1 is SEHNR, CDR2 FQNEAQ (reference sequence). Trimming took off 2 bases at V and 3 bases at J, with 16 bases between the two ends. The CDR3 has 16 amino acids. The full variable domain, in which reference TRBV7-9 and TRBJ1-1 provide the parts outside the CDR3, is DTGVSQNPRHKITKRGQNVTFRCDPISEHNRLYWYRQTLGQGPEFLTYFQNEAQLEKSRLLSDRFSAERPKGSFSTLEIQRTEQGDSAMYLCASSLPLGRKDTEAFFGQGTRLTVV.

This rearrangement joins TRBV7-8 to TRBJ2-5; 8 nucleotides line up with TRBD2. CDR3 length: 15 residues. Germline assignment: CDR1 SGHVS and CDR2 FQNEAQ. Trimming cost V 6 bases and J 1 base; bases outside gene matches: 7. CDR3 sequence: CASRSRLATQETQYF. The CDR3 DNA is TGTGCCAGCAGGTCCAGACTAGCGACCCAAGAGACCCAGTACTTC.

This clonotype was detected only a few times. The chain employs TRBV6-6 and TRBJ2-3; D assignment may be TRBD1 or TRBD2 (6 bases each). The CDR3 is 15 amino acids. Germline V gives CDR1 MNHNY, CDR2 SVGAGI (reference sequence). The V end was cut by 6 bases, the J end by 5 bases, with 18 bases between. The CDR3 nucleotides read TGTGCCAGCAGGCCAGGAGGGGGGCGGGGAGATACGCAGTATTTT. Protein sequence: CASRPGGGRGDTQYF.

This clonotype has more than one count but fewer than ten. The rearrangement links TRBV12-3 or TRBV12-4 to TRBJ2-3, with 7 bases aligning to TRBD2. The CDR3 extends over 16 amino acids. Trimming at V came to 4 bases and at J to 5 bases, leaving 12 bases not matched to a gene. The CDR3, as DNA: TGTGCCAGCAGTTGGGGGGGTTCGGGCTCGGGAGATACGCAGTATTTT. Amino acids: CASSWGGSGSGDTQYF.

This clonotype was recorded only once. The V call is TRBV7-2, the J call TRBJ1-5; D is uncertain. There are 15 residues in the CDR3. V was pared by 6 bases and J by 2 bases, with 14 bases between. The germline V gene encodes CDR1 SGHTA and CDR2 FQGNSA. DNA for the CDR3: TGTGCCAGCAGTCTAGGATTCGGGGGCAATCAGCCCCAGCATTTT. Translated: CASSLGFGGNQPQHF.

With regard to this clonotype: The germline gene is not matched at one end of the junction; a read error may be the cause. The chain combines TRBV6-5 with TRBJ2-1, with D unclear. Germline assignment: CDR1 MNHEY and CDR2 SVGAGI. The CDR3 spans 14 residues. The CDR3 region has the DNA TGTGCCAGCAGTTACCGGGCCTCCCACAATGAGCAGTTCTTC. This sequence encodes CASSYRASHNEQFF.